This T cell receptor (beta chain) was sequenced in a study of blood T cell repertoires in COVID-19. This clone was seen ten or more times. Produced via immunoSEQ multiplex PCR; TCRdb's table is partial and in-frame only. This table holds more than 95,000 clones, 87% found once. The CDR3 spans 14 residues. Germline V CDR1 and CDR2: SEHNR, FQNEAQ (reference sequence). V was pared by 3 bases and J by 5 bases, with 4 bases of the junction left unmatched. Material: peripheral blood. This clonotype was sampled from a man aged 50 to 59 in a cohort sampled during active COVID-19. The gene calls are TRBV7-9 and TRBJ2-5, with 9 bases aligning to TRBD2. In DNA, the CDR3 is TGTGCCAGCAGCTTGGGGACTAGCTTGGAGACCCAGTACTTC. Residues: CASSLGTSLETQYF.